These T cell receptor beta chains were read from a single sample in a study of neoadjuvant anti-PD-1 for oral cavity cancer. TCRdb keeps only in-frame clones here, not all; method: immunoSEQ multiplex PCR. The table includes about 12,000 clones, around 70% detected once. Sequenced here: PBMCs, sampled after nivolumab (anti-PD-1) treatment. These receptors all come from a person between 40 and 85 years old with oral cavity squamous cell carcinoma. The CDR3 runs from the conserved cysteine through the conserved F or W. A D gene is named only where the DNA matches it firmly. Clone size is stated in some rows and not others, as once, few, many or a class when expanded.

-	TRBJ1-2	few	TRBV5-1	CASSLDSGYGYTF
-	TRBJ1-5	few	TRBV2	CASSTDRTSNQPQHF
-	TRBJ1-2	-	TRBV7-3	CASSLNTNYGYTF
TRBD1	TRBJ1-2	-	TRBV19	CASSITGGPNYGYTF
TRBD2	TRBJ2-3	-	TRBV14	CASSRLAGVVDTQYF
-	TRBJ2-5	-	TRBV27	CASSHRGGRETQYF
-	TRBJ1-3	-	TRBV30	CAWSVSVSGNTIYF
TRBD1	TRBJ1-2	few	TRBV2	CARITGTDYGYTF
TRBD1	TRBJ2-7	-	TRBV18	CASSIGQGAYEQYF
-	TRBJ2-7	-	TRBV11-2	CASSRIQGSGPYEQYF
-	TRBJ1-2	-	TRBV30	CAWRGGISYYGYTF
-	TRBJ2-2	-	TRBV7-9	CASSLGGNTGELFF
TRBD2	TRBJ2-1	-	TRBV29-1	CSVVGPRGTSGRTSSYNEQFF
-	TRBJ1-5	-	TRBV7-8	CASSLAGQPQHF
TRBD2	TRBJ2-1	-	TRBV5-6	CASRISGRADEQFF
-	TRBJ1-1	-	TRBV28	CASSGAPPGQYRTYEAFF
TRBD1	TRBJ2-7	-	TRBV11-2	CASRAPGGYSYEQYF
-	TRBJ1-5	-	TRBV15	CATSGDSYSNQPQHF
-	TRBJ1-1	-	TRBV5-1	CASSYEGTGRGDTEAFF
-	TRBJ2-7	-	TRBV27	CASRVTASYEQYF
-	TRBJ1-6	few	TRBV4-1	CASSQVGSQSPYSPLHF
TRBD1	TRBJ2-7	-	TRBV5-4	CASSLAPGGTYEQYF
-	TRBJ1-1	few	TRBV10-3	CAISAPNTEAFF
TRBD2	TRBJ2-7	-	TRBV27	CASSPGTSGSYEQYF
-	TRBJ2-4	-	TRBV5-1	CATLGPGLF
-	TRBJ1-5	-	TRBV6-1	CASSEAETGDYYSNQPQHF
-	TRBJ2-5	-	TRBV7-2	CASSPGNQETQYF
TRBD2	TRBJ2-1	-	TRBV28	CASSPSGTSGGADQFF
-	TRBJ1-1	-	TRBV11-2	CASSLEAGLGTEAFF
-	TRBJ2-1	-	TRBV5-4	CASSYALRPKPYNEQFF
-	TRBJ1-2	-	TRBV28	CASSRPRYGYTF
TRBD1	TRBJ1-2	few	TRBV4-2	CASSQEYAFTGDYGYTF
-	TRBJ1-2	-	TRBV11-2	CASSLQSGTYGYTF
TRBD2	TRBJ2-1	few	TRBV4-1	CASRGYSGRKRFF
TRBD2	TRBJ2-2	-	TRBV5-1	CASSDRSGLAGGIGELFF
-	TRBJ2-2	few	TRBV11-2	CASSLGGRSYTGELFF
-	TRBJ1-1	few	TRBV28	CASREIAEAFF
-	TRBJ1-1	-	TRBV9	CASSSGRLNTEAFF
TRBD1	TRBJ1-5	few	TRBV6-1	CASSDPDRFNQPQHF
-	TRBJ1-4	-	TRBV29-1	CSVGAQGTNEKLFF
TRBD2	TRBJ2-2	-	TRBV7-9	CASSRTSGGANTGELFF
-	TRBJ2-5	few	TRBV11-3	CASSLGYSIQETQYF
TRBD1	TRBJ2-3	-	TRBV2	CASRGDSVIVGTQYF